The 17 T cell receptor beta chains below were found in one sample sequenced in a study of T cells in Graves' hyperthyroidism and ophthalmopathy. TCR beta CDR3 region amplification was performed from RNA transcripts. During a first-round RT-PCR of the TCR CDR3, the HTBI primer set was used. TCRdb reprocessed the multiplex PCR reads with MiXCR, giving one entry per CDR3 protein. The data hold about 200,000 distinct CDR3 sequences, with around 20% observed a single time. Input material: blood. These receptor sequences come from a man aged 35 to 55 with Graves' hyperthyroidism.

Ten or more counts support this clonotype. This chain connects TRBV20-1 to TRBJ2-5; 11 bases are shared with TRBD1. This CDR3 is 16 amino acids long. The germline gives CDR1 DFQATT, CDR2 SNEGSKA (reference sequence). Trimming took 6 bases from V and 4 from J; bases not matched to a gene: 13. The CDR3 protein is CSALDRGLWGPETQYF. The CDR3 DNA reads TGCAGTGCCTTGGACAGGGGGCTGTGGGGGCCAGAGACCCAGTACTTC.

This clonotype was picked up many times. This chain links TRBV29-1 with TRBJ2-3, with D unclear. This CDR3 has 12 residues. The V gene's germline CDR1 is SQVTM and CDR2 ANQGSEA. Between the trimmed V and J ends, which lost 5 bases and 1 base, there was a span of 7 bases. CDR3 in amino acids: CSVIVGTDTQYF. CDR3 coding DNA: TGCAGCGTTATAGTTGGCACAGATACGCAGTATTTT.

The DNA for the CDR3 is TGTGCCAGCACGGCGGGCTCTGGAAACACCATATATTTT. It translates to CASTAGSGNTIYF. The rearrangement links TRBV11-2 to TRBJ1-3, with no clear D. This CDR3 has 13 amino acids. V gave up 7 bases and J gave up 0 bases, with 7 bases separating them. Germline lookup yields CDR1 SGHAT and CDR2 FQNNGV. Full variable domain (missing parts from reference TRBV11-2 and TRBJ1-3): EAGVAQSPRYKIIEKRQSVAFWCNPISGHATLYWYQQILGQGPKLLIQFQNNGVVDDSQLPKDRFSAERLKGVDSTLKIQPAKLEDSAVYLCASTAGSGNTIYFGEGSWLTVV.

This chain links TRBV15 with TRBJ1-2, with 7 nucleotides matching TRBD1. Per the germline V gene, CDR1 is LNHNV and CDR2 is YYDKDF (reference sequence). The CDR3 has 19 residues. After removal of 5 bases from V and 7 bases from J, the junction contained 25 bases not matched to a gene. CDR3 nucleotide sequence: TGTGCCACCAGCCGCTCCTTGTTCCCACAGGGGAATGCATTGGGTGGCTACACCTTC. The encoded protein is CATSRSLFPQGNALGGYTF.

This chain links TRBV28 with TRBJ2-2, with D maybe TRBD1 (5 bases). CDR1 and CDR2 (germline): MDHEN, SYDVKM. Trimming removed 7 bases from V and 1 base from J, with 7 bases in between. The CDR3 extends over 13 amino acids. This chain's CDR3 is CASTQGNTGELFF. In DNA form, the CDR3 reads TGTGCCAGCACCCAGGGGAACACCGGGGAGCTGTTTTTT. Full variable domain (outside the CDR3, taken from reference TRBV28 and TRBJ2-2): DVKVTQSSRYLVKRTGEKVFLECVQDMDHENMFWYRQDPGLGLRLIYFSYDVKMKEKGDIPEGYSVSREKKERFSLILESASTNQTSMYLCASTQGNTGELFFGEGSRLTVL.

In this sample, this clonotype turned up many times. This chain uses TRBV5-6 with TRBJ1-1, with 9 bases matching TRBD1. Germline assignment: CDR1 SGHDT and CDR2 YYEEEE. The CDR3 is made up of 13 amino acids. Trimming took 3 bases from V and 5 from J; bases not matched to a gene: 2. The CDR3 is CASSSGQGTEAFF. The DNA for the CDR3 is TGTGCCAGCAGCTCGGGACAGGGAACTGAAGCTTTCTTT.

This clonotype was seen only a few times. A clone one base away is much larger, so this may be a read error. The gene calls are TRBV6-1 and TRBJ2-1; TRBD1 is a possible D gene (6 bases). V lost 4 bases and J 4 bases, leaving 8 bases between the germline ends. The CDR3 spans 13 residues. Germline assignment: CDR1 MNHNS and CDR2 SASEGT. The DNA for the CDR3 is TGTGCCAGCAGTGTCACAGGGTACAATGAGCAGTTCTTC. The encoded protein is CASSVTGYNEQFF.

The chain couples TRBV19 to TRBJ1-2, with 9 positions matching TRBD1. V lost 9 bases and J lost 0; bases outside the gene matches: 5. From germline, CDR1 is LNHDA and CDR2 SQIVND (reference sequence). This CDR3 has 14 amino acids. CDR3 loop: CASRDRATNYGYTF. Here the CDR3 DNA reads TGTGCCAGCAGGGACAGGGCAACTAACTATGGCTACACCTTC.

This chain links TRBV2 with TRBJ1-5; D unclear. The length of the CDR3 is 15 residues. Germline CDR1 and CDR2: SNHLY and FYNNEI. Trimming left V 3 bases short and J 0 bases short, with 9 bases between. DNA for the CDR3: TGTGCCAGCAGTGATGGACGTAATAGCAATCAGCCCCAGCATTTT. Translated: CASSDGRNSNQPQHF.

This chain joins TRBV6-5 and TRBJ2-1; D possibly uses TRBD1 or TRBD2 (7 bases each). The V gene lost 1 base and the J gene lost 8 bases, with 12 bases spanning the gap. Germline assignment: CDR1 MNHEY and CDR2 SVGAGI. The CDR3 runs to 14 residues. The CDR3 spells CASSYFSGGDEQFF. In nucleotides, the CDR3 is TGTGCCAGCAGTTACTTTTCAGGGGGGGATGAGCAGTTCTTC.

The sample holds many counts of this clonotype. The chain uses TRBV2 and TRBJ2-3; 7 bases are a match to TRBD2. This CDR3 has 15 amino acids. V was clipped by 3 bases and J by 0 bases; unmatched bases: 3. Looked up from germline, CDR1 is SNHLY and CDR2 is FYNNEI. In DNA, the CDR3 is TGTGCCAGCAGTGATCCTAGCGGAAGCACAGATACGCAGTATTTT. It yields the protein CASSDPSGSTDTQYF. The whole variable domain, filled in from reference TRBV2 and TRBJ2-3, reads EPEVTQTPSHQVTQMGQEVILRCVPISNHLYFYWYRQILGQKVEFLVSFYNNEISEKSEIFDDQFSVERPDGSNFTLKIRSTKLEDSAMYFCASSDPSGSTDTQYFGPGTRLTVL.

This clonotype came up a few times. The V call is TRBV5-1, the J call TRBJ1-1, with TRBD1 matching 10 bases. This CDR3 comprises 14 residues. Germline V gene data show CDR1 as SGHRS and CDR2 as YFSETQ. Unmatched junction bases numbered 3, after V lost 3 bases and J lost 4 bases. CDR3 sequence (DNA): TGCGCCAGCAGCTCAGGGACAGGGGCCACTGAAGCTTTCTTT. Translating it yields CASSSGTGATEAFF.

This clonotype was recorded at least ten times. The chain employs TRBV2 and TRBJ2-3; perhaps TRBD1 as D (6 bases). Looked up from germline, CDR1 is SNHLY and CDR2 is FYNNEI. V shed 7 bases and J shed 4 bases, with 9 bases lying between them. This CDR3 is 12 amino acids long. CDR3 region: CASIRQADTQYF. As DNA, the CDR3 is TGTGCCAGCATTCGACAGGCAGATACGCAGTATTTT.

The table lists this clonotype with many counts. The chain uses TRBV5-5 and TRBJ2-1, with 7 bases that match TRBD2. The CDR3 runs 14 residues. J gave up 8 bases and V 4 bases, and 9 bases lay outside the gene matches. Germline CDR1 SGHKS, CDR2 YYEKEE (reference sequence). The CDR3 DNA is TGTGCCAGCAGCAGGGTACGCGGGAGCGATGAGCAGTTCTTC. Translation gives CASSRVRGSDEQFF.

At least ten counts were recorded for this clonotype. The chain is built from TRBV7-9 and TRBJ2-1, with D uncertain. V was trimmed by 4 bases and J by 8 bases, leaving 6 bases between them. CDR1 SEHNR and CDR2 FQNEAQ come from the germline V gene (reference sequence). This CDR3 spans 11 amino acids. The CDR3, as DNA: TGTGCCAGCAGCTCAGGCGATGAGCAGTTCTTC. It encodes CASSSGDEQFF.

This clonotype was seen repeatedly, ten times or more. The chain joins TRBV6-2 or TRBV6-3 to TRBJ2-5; possibly TRBD2 for D (5 bases). Trimming cost V 2 bases and J 2 bases, with 9 bases left between them. The CDR3 is 14 residues long. CDR1 MNHEY and CDR2 SVGEGT come from the germline V gene. CDR3 nucleotides: TGTGCCAGCAGTTACGGCGGGCTTCAAGAGACCCAGTACTTC. Amino acids: CASSYGGLQETQYF.

This clonotype was seen ten or more times. A read error may account for a junction end that differs from germline. The V call is TRBV7-7, the J call TRBJ1-6, with a weak D call TRBD1 (5 bases). The CDR3 length is 14 residues. Germline CDR1 is SSHAT and CDR2 is FNYEAQ (reference sequence). The CDR3 loop is CASSQGWGNSPLHF. CDR3 sequence (DNA): TGTGCTAGCAGCCAGGGCTGGGGTAATTCACCCCTCCACTTT.